Given below is one T cell receptor beta chain in context. Its antigen target is currently unknown. Base quality data are lacking; no much larger clone is found one base away. The trial excluded patients who had a history of autoimmune disease or were on systemic immunosuppression. Peripheral blood for TCR sequencing was collected from all dose cohorts at baseline, on cycle 4 day 1, and on cycle 7 day 1. Samples came from an open-label, multicenter, first-in-human phase I dose-escalation trial of ivuxolimab. The trial enrolled adults with locally advanced or metastatic head and neck squamous cell, hepatocellular, melanoma or renal cell carcinoma. Before TCR sequencing, CD4+ and CD8+ T cells were separately sorted from peripheral blood. This record comes from a study of OX40 agonist ivuxolimab in advanced cancers. For the study in its entirety: The costimulatory receptor OX40 (CD134) was targeted by ivuxolimab, a fully human IgG2 agonistic monoclonal antibody. Intravenous ivuxolimab was administered to patients every 2 weeks at six dose levels: 0.01, 0.1, 0.3, 1.5, 3 and 10 mg/kg. Of the approximately 54 patients in dose escalation, about 20 had hepatocellular carcinoma, around 15 had melanoma, 9 had renal cell carcinoma and 9 had head and neck cancer. In the dose-escalation cohort, 70% to 90% of patients were male, and the mean age was 60 years with a range of about 23 to 79. Prior anti-PD-1, anti-PD-L1 or anti-CTLA-4 therapy was permitted, and approximately 39% of dose-escalation patients had received checkpoint inhibitors. Partial responses occurred in three dose-escalation patients, of whom one had hepatocellular carcinoma and two had cutaneous melanoma. Peripheral TCRbeta sequencing aimed to test whether ivuxolimab altered TCR sequence diversity and caused clonal T-cell expansion. The monotherapy dose-escalation portion (N ≈ 52 patients) of the phase I ivuxolimab trial is reported in the paper.

Overall results and qualifications from the work: In partial responders in the 0.1-3.0 mg/kg groups, normalized peripheral clonal expansion was found to be among the lowest, especially among CD8+ T cells. On average, CD8+ T cells showed more expanded clones than CD4+ T cells after ivuxolimab. Low levels of normalized T-cell clonal expansion were also seen in some patients who did not respond. Which antigens the clonally expanded peripheral T cells were specific for was not determined. At doses of 0.1 to 3.0 mg/kg, clonal expansion of both CD4+ and CD8+ T cells in blood was seen between baseline and week 6.

Relative to germline, V is 4 bases shorter and J is 6 bases shorter, with 16 bases between their ends. Taken from the germline V gene, the CDR1 and CDR2 loops are SQVTM and ANQGSEA. The CDR3 goes from the cysteine to the phenylalanine over 13 residues. CDR3 DNA only is kept here, 39 bases in frame from base 1. Genomic DNA was extracted from sorted cells for sequencing of the TCRbeta CDR3 region. The immunoSEQ Assay was used to sequence the TCRbeta CDR3 regions. In TCRdb, the immuneACCESS table is reduced to in-frame sequences with V and J assigned. These tables do not hold every clone; where another copy was compared, an unresolved V gene accounts for under half, and the others remain unexplained. In this sample the table shows about 89,000 clones, more than 75% of which occur a single time. The top ten hold less than 0.75% of the sample.

The source of this sequence is an adult with an advanced solid tumor such as melanoma, head and neck, liver or kidney cancer. The rearrangement combines TRBV29-1 with TRBJ2-7; TRBD1 is possibly the D segment (6 matching bases). The source material was CD4+ or CD8+ T cells sorted from blood, sampled in a trial of the OX40 agonist ivuxolimab. The nucleotide sequence is given as TGCAGCGTTGTTGGGACACCCAATTCCGAGCAGTACTTC. The encoded protein is CSVVGTPNSEQYF.